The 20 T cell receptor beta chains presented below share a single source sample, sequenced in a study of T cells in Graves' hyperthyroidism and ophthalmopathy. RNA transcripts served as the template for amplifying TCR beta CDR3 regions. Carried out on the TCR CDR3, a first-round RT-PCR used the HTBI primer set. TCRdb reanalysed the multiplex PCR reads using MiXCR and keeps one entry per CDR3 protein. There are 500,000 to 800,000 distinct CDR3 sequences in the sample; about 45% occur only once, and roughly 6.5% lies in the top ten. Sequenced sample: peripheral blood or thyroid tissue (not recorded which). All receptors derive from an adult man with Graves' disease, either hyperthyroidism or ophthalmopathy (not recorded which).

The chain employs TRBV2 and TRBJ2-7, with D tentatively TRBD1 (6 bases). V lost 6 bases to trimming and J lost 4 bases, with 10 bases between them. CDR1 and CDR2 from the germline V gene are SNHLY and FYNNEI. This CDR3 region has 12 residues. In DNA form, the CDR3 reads TGTGCCAGCAGACTCGGACAGTACGAGCAGTACTTC. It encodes CASRLGQYEQYF.

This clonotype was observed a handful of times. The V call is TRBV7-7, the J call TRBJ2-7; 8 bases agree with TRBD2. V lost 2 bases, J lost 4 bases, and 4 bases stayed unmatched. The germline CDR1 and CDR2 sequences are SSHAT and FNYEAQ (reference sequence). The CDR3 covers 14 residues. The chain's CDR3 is CASSLRGGQYEQYF. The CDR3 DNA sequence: TGTGCCAGCAGCTTACGGGGGGGCCAATACGAGCAGTACTTC.

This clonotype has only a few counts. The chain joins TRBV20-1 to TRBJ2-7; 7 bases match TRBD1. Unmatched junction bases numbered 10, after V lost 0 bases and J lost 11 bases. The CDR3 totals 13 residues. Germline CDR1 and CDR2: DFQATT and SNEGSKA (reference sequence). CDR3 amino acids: CSARDPGRQGEYF. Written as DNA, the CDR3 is TGCAGTGCTAGAGATCCAGGACGACAGGGAGAGTACTTC.

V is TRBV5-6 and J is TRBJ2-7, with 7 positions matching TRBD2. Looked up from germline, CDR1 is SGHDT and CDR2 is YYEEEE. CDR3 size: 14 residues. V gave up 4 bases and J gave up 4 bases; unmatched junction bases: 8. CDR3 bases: TGTGCCAGCAGCCCACTGACTAGCACGTACGAGCAGTACTTC. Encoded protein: CASSPLTSTYEQYF. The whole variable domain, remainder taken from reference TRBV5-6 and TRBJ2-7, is DAGVTQSPTHLIKTRGQQVTLRCSPKSGHDTVSWYQQALGQGPQFIFQYYEEEERQRGNFPDRFSGHQFPNYSSELNVNALLLGDSALYLCASSPLTSTYEQYFGPGTRLTVT.

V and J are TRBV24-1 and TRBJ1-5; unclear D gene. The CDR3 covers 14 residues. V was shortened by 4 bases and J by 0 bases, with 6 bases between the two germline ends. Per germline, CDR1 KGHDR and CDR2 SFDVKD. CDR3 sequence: CATSDPSSNQPQHF. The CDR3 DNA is TGTGCCACCAGTGACCCGAGTAGCAATCAGCCCCAGCATTTT.

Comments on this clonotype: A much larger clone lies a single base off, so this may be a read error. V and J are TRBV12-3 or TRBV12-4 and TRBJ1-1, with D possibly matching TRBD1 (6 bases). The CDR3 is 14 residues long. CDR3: CAGSFVQGNTEAFF. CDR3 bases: TGTGCCGGCAGCTTCGTACAGGGGAACACTGAAGCTTTCTTT.

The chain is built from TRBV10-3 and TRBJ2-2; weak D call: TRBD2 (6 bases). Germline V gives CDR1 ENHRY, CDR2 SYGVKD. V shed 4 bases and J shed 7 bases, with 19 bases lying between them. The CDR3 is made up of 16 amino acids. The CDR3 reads CAISAGAGTGLGELFF. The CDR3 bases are TGTGCCATCAGTGCGGGAGCCGGGACTGGCCTCGGGGAGCTGTTTTTT.

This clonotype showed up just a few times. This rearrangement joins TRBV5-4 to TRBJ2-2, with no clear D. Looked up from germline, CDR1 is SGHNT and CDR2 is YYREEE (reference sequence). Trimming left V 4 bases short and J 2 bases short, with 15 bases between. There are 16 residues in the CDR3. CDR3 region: CASSVADWGNTGELFF. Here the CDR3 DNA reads TGTGCCAGCAGCGTCGCCGATTGGGGTAACACCGGGGAGCTGTTTTTT. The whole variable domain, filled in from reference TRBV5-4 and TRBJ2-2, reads ETGVTQSPTHLIKTRGQQVTLRCSSQSGHNTVSWYQQALGQGPQFIFQYYREEENGRGNFPPRFSGLQFPNYSSELNVNALELDDSALYLCASSVADWGNTGELFFGEGSRLTVL.

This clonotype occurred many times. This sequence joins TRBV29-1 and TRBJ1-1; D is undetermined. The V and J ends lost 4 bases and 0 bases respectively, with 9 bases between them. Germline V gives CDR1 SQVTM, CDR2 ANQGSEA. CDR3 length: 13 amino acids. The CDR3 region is CSVGHDMNTEAFF. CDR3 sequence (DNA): TGCAGCGTTGGTCACGATATGAACACTGAAGCTTTCTTT.

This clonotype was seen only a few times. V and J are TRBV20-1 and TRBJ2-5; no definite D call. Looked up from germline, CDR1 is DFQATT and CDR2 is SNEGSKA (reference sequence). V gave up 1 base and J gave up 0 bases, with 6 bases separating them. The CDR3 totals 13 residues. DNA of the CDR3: TGCAGTGCTAGAGGGCTAGACCAAGAGACCCAGTACTTC. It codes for CSARGLDQETQYF.

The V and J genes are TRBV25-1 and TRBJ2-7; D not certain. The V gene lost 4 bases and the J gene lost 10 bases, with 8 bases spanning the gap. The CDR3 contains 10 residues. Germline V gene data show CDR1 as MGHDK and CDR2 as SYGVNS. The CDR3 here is CASSASGQYF. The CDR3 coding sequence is TGTGCCAGCAGTGCATCCGGACAGTACTTC.

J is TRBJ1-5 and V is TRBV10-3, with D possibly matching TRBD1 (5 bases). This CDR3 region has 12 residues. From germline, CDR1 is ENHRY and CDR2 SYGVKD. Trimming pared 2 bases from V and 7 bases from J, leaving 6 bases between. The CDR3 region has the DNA TGTGCCATCAGTGAGACAGGCCAGCCCCAGCATTTT. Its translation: CAISETGQPQHF.

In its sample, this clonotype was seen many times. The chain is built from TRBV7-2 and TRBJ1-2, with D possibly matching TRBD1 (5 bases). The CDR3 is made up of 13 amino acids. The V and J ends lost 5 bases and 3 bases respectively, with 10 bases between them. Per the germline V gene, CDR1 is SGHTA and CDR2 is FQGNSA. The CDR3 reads CASSLQAHYGYTF. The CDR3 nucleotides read TGTGCCAGCAGCCTACAGGCCCACTATGGCTACACCTTC.

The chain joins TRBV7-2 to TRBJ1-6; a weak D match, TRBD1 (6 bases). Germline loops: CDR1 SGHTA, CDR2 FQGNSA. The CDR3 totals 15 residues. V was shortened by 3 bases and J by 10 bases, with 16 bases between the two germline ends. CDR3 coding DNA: TGTGCCAGCAGCTTGGGGTCGGGGGGCCAGTCACCCCTCCACTTT. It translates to CASSLGSGGQSPLHF.

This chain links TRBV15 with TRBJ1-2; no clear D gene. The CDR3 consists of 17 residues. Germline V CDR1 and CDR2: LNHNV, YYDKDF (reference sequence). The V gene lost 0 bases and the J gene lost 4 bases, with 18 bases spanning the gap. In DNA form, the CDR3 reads TGTGCCACCAGCAGAGATCGGCCCACGGGGAATACCTATGGCTACACCTTC. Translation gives CATSRDRPTGNTYGYTF.

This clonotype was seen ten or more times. The CDR3 loop is CSVEDLGANVLTF. For the CDR3, the DNA is TGCAGCGTTGAAGACCTTGGGGCCAACGTCCTGACTTTC. This rearrangement joins TRBV29-1 to TRBJ2-6; D remains ambiguous. The CDR3 length is 13 residues. CDR1 is SQVTM, CDR2 ANQGSEA, per germline. V was clipped by 0 bases and J by 3 bases, with 3 bases between them.

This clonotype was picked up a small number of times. Here the CDR3 reads CASSVGSLAGRSYEQYF. CDR3 nucleotide sequence: TGTGCCAGCAGCGTAGGAAGTCTAGCGGGAAGATCCTACGAGCAGTACTTC. The chain employs TRBV9 and TRBJ2-7; 9 bases map to TRBD2. Germline V gives CDR1 SGDLS, CDR2 YYNGEE. The ends lost 0 bases at V and 1 base at J; junction bases unmatched: 8. The CDR3 consists of 17 residues.

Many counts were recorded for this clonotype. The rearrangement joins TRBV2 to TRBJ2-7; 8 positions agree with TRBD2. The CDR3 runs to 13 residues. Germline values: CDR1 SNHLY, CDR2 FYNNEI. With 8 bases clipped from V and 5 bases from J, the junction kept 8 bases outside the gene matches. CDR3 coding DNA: TGTGCCAGCGCGAGCGGGAGACCCCACGAGCAGTACTTC. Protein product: CASASGRPHEQYF.

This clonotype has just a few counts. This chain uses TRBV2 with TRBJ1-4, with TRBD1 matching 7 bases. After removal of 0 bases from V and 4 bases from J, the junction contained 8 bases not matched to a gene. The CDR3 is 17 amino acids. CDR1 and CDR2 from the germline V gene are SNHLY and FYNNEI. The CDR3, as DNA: TGTGCCAGCAGTGAAGCCGGGACAGTTTTCCTTAATGAAAAACTGTTTTTT. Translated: CASSEAGTVFLNEKLFF. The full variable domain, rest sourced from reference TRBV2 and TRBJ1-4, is EPEVTQTPSHQVTQMGQEVILRCVPISNHLYFYWYRQILGQKVEFLVSFYNNEISEKSEIFDDQFSVERPDGSNFTLKIRSTKLEDSAMYFCASSEAGTVFLNEKLFFGSGTQLSVL.

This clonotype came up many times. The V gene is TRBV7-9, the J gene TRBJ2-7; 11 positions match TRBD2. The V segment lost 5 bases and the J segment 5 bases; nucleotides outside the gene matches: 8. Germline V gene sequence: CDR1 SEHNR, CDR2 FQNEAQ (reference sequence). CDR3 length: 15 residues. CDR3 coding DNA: TGTGCCAGCAGCCAAGAACTAGCGGGAGCCCACGAGCAGTACTTC. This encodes CASSQELAGAHEQYF.